The source of this T cell receptor (beta chain) is a study of T cell responses to AZD1222 COVID-19 vaccine. Study-wide results and limits: Clonal diversity was possibly underestimated, and the donors were mostly white British, with more females.

TCRdb's copy holds only in-frame clones and misses some; the assay was immunoSEQ multiplex PCR. This sample has about 150,000 clones, with about 90% found just once. With respect to this clone: What it binds is unknown.

This TCR was sampled from an adult who received the MenACWY meningococcal vaccine as a control. The sequencing here drew on peripheral blood, taken 28 days after the second dose of the MenACWY control vaccine.

The CDR3 protein is CATRPSSYNEQFF. The CDR3 DNA reads as TGTGCCACCCGGCCCAGCTCCTACAATGAGCAGTTCTTC. This chain uses TRBV19 with TRBJ2-1, with unresolved D. Germline-derived CDR1 and CDR2 are LNHDA and SQIVND (reference sequence). Trimming took off 10 bases at V and 0 bases at J, with 10 bases between the two ends. The CDR3 totals 13 residues.